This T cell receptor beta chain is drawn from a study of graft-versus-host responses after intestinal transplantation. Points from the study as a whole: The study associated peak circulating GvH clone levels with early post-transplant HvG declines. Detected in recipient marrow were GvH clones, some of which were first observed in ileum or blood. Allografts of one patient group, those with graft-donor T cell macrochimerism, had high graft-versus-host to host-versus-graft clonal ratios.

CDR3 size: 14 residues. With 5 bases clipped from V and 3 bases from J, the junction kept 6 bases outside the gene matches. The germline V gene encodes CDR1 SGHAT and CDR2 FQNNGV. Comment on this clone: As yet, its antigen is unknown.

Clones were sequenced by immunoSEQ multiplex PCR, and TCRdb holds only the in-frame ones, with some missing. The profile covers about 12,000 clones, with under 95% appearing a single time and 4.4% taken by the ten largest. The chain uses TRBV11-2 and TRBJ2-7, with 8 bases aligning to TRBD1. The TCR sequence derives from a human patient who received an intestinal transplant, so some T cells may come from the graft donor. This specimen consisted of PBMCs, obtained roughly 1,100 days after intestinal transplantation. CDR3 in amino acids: CASSPGQGGYEQYF. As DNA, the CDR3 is TGTGCCAGCAGCCCTGGACAGGGTGGCTACGAGCAGTACTTC.